Presented here are 15 T cell receptor beta chains from one specimen sequenced in a study of T cell clonality in common variable immunodeficiency. Sequencing used immunoSEQ multiplex PCR; TCRdb keeps in-frame clones, though not all of them. Listed for the sample are tens of thousands of clones, none seen a single time. Input material: peripheral blood mononuclear cells. The receptors come from a person between 18 and 70 years old in good health.

This clone was recorded at least ten times. The CDR3 end falls 3 residues outside the read, so it is completed with the germline J gene. The chain carries TRBV7-2 and TRBJ2-7; 9 bases are shared with TRBD2. The V segment lost 5 bases and the J segment 2 bases; nucleotides outside the gene matches: 4. The CDR3 covers 14 residues. CDR1 is SGHTA and CDR2 is FQGNSA in the germline V gene. CDR3 sequence: CASSARLAAYEQYF. CDR3 DNA, as far as it was read: TGTGCCAGCAGCGCCAGACTAGCGGCCTACGAG.

This clone has a count of ten or more. The CDR3 end lies 3 residues beyond the end of the read and is filled in from the germline J gene. The chain uses TRBV19 and TRBJ1-1; D is undetermined. Germline CDR1 is LNHDA and CDR2 is SQIVND (reference sequence). The CDR3 has 13 amino acids. Trimming took 1 base from V and 4 from J, leaving 7 bases between them. The part of the CDR3 DNA that was read is TGTGCCAGTAGTATAGTCGCCAGCACTGAA. Amino acid sequence: CASSIVASTE. Given in full, the CDR3 is CASSIVASTEAFF.

This clone showed up many times. The sequenced fragment ends 3 residues before the CDR3 boundary, so the rest is inferred from the germline J gene. V gene TRBV2 combines with J gene TRBJ2-5; 14 nucleotides match TRBD2. This CDR3 is built from 16 residues. CDR1 is SNHLY and CDR2 is FYNNEI in the germline V gene. Incomplete CDR3 DNA: TGTGCCAGCAGGTCCACTCCGGGACTAGCGGGAGAAACC. Protein sequence: CASRSTPGLAGET. The full CDR3 protein reads CASRSTPGLAGETQYF.

This clone was seen repeatedly, ten times or more. The CDR3 extends 3 residues past the end of the read, so its final part is completed from the germline J gene. V is TRBV28 and J is TRBJ2-7, with D possibly being TRBD2 (5 bases). CDR3 length: 11 residues. Deletions cut 6 bases from V and 6 bases from J, with 9 bases between. The germline CDR1 and CDR2 sequences are MDHEN and SYDVKM. The sequenced part of the CDR3 DNA is TGTGCCAGCAGATATCGGGGCGAG. Amino acids: CASRYRGE. The full-length CDR3 reads as CASRYRGEQYF.

This clone was counted many times. Read data end 3 residues before the CDR3 end; the end is taken from the germline J gene. Additional DNA sequences in this sample encode the identical CDR3. The chain has TRBV7-8 and TRBJ2-1, with 11 positions matching TRBD2. CDR1 and CDR2 from the germline V gene are SGHVS and FQNEAQ. The CDR3 runs to 14 residues. The ends lost 2 bases at V and 8 bases at J; junction bases unmatched: 2. The DNA read from the CDR3 is TGTGCCAGCAGCTTACTAGCGGGAGGTGATGAG. It encodes CASSLLAGGDE. Given in full, the CDR3 is CASSLLAGGDEQFF. The variable domain in full, with the rest retrieved from reference TRBV7-8 and TRBJ2-1, is GAGVSQSPRYKVAKRGQDVALRCDPISGHVSLFWYQQALGQGPEFLTYFQNEAQLDKSGLPSDRFFAERPEGSVSTLKIQRTQQEDSAVYLCASSLLAGGDEQFFGPGTRLTVL.

This clone was seen ten or more times. Read coverage stops 3 residues before the CDR3 terminus; the germline J gene supplies the remainder. The chain is built from TRBV5-1 and TRBJ1-5; 8 nucleotides agree with TRBD1. The CDR3 is made up of 14 amino acids. The germline V gene encodes CDR1 SGHRS and CDR2 YFSETQ. The CDR3 bases that were read are TGCGCCAGCAGCAACGGGACAGGCGAGAACCCC. Translation gives CASSNGTGENP. The complete CDR3 reads CASSNGTGENPQHF.

This clone was observed at least ten times. The CDR3 end is not reached by the read, which stops 3 residues before it; the germline J gene fills it in. The chain carries TRBV5-1 and TRBJ2-7; possibly TRBD1 for D (5 bases). The CDR3 sequence is 13 residues long. V lost 0 bases, J lost 6 bases, and 10 bases lay in between. Germline V CDR1 and CDR2: SGHRS, YFSETQ. CDR3: CASSLGYRGEQYF. CDR3 bases read: TGCGCCAGCAGCTTGGGTTATAGGGGCGAG.

In this sample, this clone turned up many times. The CDR3 end falls 3 residues outside the read, so it is completed with the germline J gene. This chain connects TRBV12-5 to TRBJ2-2, with D unclear. The CDR3 has 14 residues. Trimming stripped 11 bases from V and 0 bases from J, with 13 bases between. The germline gives CDR1 LGHNT, CDR2 FRNRAP. The DNA read from the CDR3 is TGTGCTTTCACAGTTTCTGCGAACACCGGGGAG. Protein: CAFTVSANTGE. The entire CDR3 sequence reads CAFTVSANTGELFF.

This clone was seen repeatedly, ten times or more. The sequence runs out 3 residues before the end of the CDR3; the remainder is reconstructed from the germline J gene. V usage is TRBV7-6 and J usage is TRBJ1-3; a possible D gene is TRBD1 (6 bases). CDR1 SGHVS and CDR2 FNYEAQ come from the germline V gene. This CDR3 is 17 amino acids long. V was shortened by 1 base and J by 0 bases, with 13 bases between the two germline ends. CDR3: CASSLVGAGLSGNTIYF. CDR3 bases read: TGTGCCAGCAGCTTAGTGGGGGCAGGGCTCTCTGGAAACACC.

This clone showed up many times. Read sequence stops 3 residues before the CDR3 end, and the germline J gene provides the missing end. V is TRBV5-1 and J is TRBJ2-3, with TRBD1 as a possible D gene (5 bases). This CDR3 contains 16 residues. The V gene lost 0 bases and the J gene lost 0 bases, with 11 bases spanning the gap. CDR1 and CDR2 from the germline V gene are SGHRS and YFSETQ. The CDR3 is CASSLEGRSSTDTQYF. The sequenced part of the CDR3 DNA is TGCGCCAGCAGCTTGGAGGGGCGGTCTAGCACAGATACG.

This clone was seen repeatedly, ten times or more. Sequencing ends 3 residues short of the CDR3 end; the germline J gene provides the rest. This rearrangement joins TRBV20-1 to TRBJ2-3; possible D gene TRBD1, 5 bases. The CDR3 covers 11 residues. V was clipped by 6 bases and J by 6 bases, with 10 bases between them. From germline, CDR1 is DFQATT and CDR2 SNEGSKA (reference sequence). The CDR3 protein is CSAPKGDTQYF. Partial CDR3 DNA: TGCAGTGCCCCGAAGGGGGATACG.

This clone showed up just a few times. The read ends 3 residues before the CDR3 terminus; that terminus is restored from the germline J gene. The chain links TRBV20-1 to TRBJ2-7; TRBD2 matches at 11 bases. CDR1 DFQATT and CDR2 SNEGSKA come from the germline V gene (reference sequence). The CDR3 covers 17 residues. V lost 2 bases and J lost 6; bases outside the gene matches: 15. CDR3 residues: CSARPMDRLAGLGEQYF. The sequenced part of the CDR3 DNA is TGCAGTGCTAGACCGATGGACAGACTAGCGGGACTCGGCGAG.

This clone was counted ten times or more. The CDR3 is cut off 3 residues early in the read; its end comes from the germline J gene. V is TRBV5-1 and J is TRBJ2-5; maybe TRBD1 (5 bases). The CDR3 has 14 amino acids. Germline assignment: CDR1 SGHRS and CDR2 YFSETQ. Trimming took off 3 bases at V and 5 bases at J, with 14 bases between the two ends. The covered CDR3 bases are TGCGCCAGCAGCTGGCAGGGAATAGGGGAGACC. Translating it yields CASSWQGIGET. The complete CDR3 protein is CASSWQGIGETQYF.

This clone was counted ten times or more. The read comes to an end 3 residues before the CDR3 does, leaving the germline J gene to fill in the end. The chain employs TRBV20-1 and TRBJ2-3; perhaps TRBD1 as D (5 bases). V was trimmed by 0 bases and J by 2 bases, leaving 24 bases between them. Germline V gene data show CDR1 as DFQATT and CDR2 as SNEGSKA (reference sequence). CDR3 length: 19 amino acids. CDR3 protein: CSAREPQTSWGGFTDTQYF. The sequenced CDR3 bases are TGCAGTGCTAGAGAGCCTCAGACCTCGTGGGGCGGATTCACAGATACG.

The table lists this clone with many counts. The CDR3 end is not reached by the read, which stops 3 residues before it; the germline J gene fills it in. The chain has TRBV6-1 and TRBJ2-7; 10 bases match TRBD2. Germline V gene sequence: CDR1 MNHNS, CDR2 SASEGT. With V trimmed by 0 bases and J by 0 bases, 2 bases remained unmatched. The length of the CDR3 is 16 residues. CDR3 bases read: TGTGCCAGCAGTGAAGCGCTAGCGGGAGCCTCCTACGAG. It encodes CASSEALAGASYE. The CDR3 reads in full as CASSEALAGASYEQYF.